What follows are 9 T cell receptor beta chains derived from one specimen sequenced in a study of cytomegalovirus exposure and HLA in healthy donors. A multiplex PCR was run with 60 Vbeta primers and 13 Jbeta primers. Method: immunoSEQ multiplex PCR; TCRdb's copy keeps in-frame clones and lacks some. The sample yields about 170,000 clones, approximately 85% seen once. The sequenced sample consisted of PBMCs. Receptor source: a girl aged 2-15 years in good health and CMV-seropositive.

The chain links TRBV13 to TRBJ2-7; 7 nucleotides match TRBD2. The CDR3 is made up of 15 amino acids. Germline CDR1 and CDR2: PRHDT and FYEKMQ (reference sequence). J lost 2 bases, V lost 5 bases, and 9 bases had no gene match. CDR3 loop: CASSALAELPYEQYF. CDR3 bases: TGTGCCAGCAGCGCCCTAGCGGAGCTACCCTACGAGCAGTACTTC.

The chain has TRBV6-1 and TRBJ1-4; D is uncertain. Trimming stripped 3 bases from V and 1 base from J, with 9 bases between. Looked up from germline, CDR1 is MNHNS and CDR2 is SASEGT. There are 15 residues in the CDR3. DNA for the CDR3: TGTGCCAGCAGTGACCTATCTGGAACTAATGAAAAACTGTTTTTT. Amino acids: CASSDLSGTNEKLFF.

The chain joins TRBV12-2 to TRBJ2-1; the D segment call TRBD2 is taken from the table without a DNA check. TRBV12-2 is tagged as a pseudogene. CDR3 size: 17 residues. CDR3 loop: CASRPGDSGRAHNEQFF. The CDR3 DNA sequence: TGTGCAAGTCGCCCAGGGGACAGCGGGAGGGCCCACAATGAGCAGTTCTTC.

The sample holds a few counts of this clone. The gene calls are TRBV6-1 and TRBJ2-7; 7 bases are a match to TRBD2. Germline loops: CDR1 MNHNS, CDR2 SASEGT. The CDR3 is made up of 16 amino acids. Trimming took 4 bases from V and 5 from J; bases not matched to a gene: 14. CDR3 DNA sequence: TGTGCCAGCAGTGGGGTCTTGGGGGAGGGCCTGGACGAGCAGTACTTC. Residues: CASSGVLGEGLDEQYF.

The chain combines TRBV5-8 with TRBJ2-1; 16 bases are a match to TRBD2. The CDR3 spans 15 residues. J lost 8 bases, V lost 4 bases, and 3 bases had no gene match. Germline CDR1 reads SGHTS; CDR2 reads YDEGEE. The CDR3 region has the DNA TGTGCCAGCAGCGCTGGGACTAGCGGGAGGGATGAGCAGTTCTTC. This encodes CASSAGTSGRDEQFF.

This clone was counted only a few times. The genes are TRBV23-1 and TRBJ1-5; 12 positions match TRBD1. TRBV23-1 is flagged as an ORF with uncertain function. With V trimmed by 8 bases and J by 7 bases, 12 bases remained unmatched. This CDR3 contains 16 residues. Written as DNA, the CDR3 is TGCGCCAGCTTTACCCGGGACAGGGGGCGCGGGCAGCCCCAGCATTTT. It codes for CASFTRDRGRGQPQHF.

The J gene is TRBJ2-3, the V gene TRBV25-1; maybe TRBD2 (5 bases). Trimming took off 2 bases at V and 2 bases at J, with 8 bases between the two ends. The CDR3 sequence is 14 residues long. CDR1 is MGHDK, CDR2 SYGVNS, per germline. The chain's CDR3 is CASSETRDTDTQYF. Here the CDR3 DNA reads TGTGCCAGCAGTGAAACACGGGACACAGATACGCAGTATTTT.

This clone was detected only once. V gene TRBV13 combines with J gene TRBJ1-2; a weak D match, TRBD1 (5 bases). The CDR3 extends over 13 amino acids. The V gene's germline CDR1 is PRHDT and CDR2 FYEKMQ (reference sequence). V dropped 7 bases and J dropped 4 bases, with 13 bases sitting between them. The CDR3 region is CASKKAGGYGYTF. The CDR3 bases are TGTGCCAGCAAAAAGGCGGGGGGCTATGGCTACACCTTC.

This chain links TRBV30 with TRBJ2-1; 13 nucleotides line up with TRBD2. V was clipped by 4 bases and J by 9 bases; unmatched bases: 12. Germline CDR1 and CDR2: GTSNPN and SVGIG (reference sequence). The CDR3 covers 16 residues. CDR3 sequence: CAWNPLAGGQGSEQFF. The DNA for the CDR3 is TGTGCCTGGAACCCACTAGCGGGAGGGCAGGGTAGTGAGCAGTTCTTC.